Below are 2 T cell receptor beta chains sequenced from a single sample in a study of molecular identifiers for immune sequencing clone quantification. TCRdb itself ran the PCR reads through MiXCR, one entry per CDR3 protein. The table shows about 510,000 distinct CDR3 sequences, with 25% occurring only once. Sequencing input: naive CD8+ T cells from blood, with Jurkat cell RNA spiked in. The subset was: FACS-sorted CD8+CD4-CCR7+CD45RA+ naive T cells. Receptors originate from a human donor in good health. Some libraries in this study had Jurkat cell RNA spiked in.

The chain is built from TRBV5-8 and TRBJ1-1; D not resolved. Germline assignment: CDR1 SGHTS and CDR2 YDEGEE. The CDR3 runs 16 residues. The V gene lost 1 base and the J gene lost 1 base, with 14 bases spanning the gap. For the CDR3, the DNA is TGTGCCAGCAGCTTGCGGTGGGCAGCAACGAACACTGAAGCTTTCTTT. Encoded protein: CASSLRWAATNTEAFF.

This clonotype was seen at least ten times. J is TRBJ2-7 and V is TRBV27; no clear D gene. This CDR3 has 16 amino acids. Germline V gene sequence: CDR1 MNHEY, CDR2 SMNVEV (reference sequence). V was cut by 2 bases and J by 0 bases, with 14 bases left in between. CDR3 bases: TGTGCCAGCAGTTTAAGTGTGGGCAGCAGCTCCTACGAGCAGTACTTC. It codes for CASSLSVGSSSYEQYF.